The T cell receptor beta chain described here comes from a study of T-cell memory formation after mild COVID-19. Study at large: In these data, TCR clusters were largely donor specific.

About this clonotype: Its matching antigen is unknown.

Points from the study as a whole: Researchers found some responding clones in pre-infection memory, a sign that cross-reactive memory joined. Clones contracting across day 15 to 85 had a balanced CD4/CD8 profile; later expanding clones leaned CD4+.

Barcoded TCR alpha and TCR beta cDNA libraries with UMIs came from 5'RACE using constant-segment primers. Via MiXCR, TCRdb re-called the 5' RACE reads, giving one row per CDR3 protein. This sample has some 350,000 distinct CDR3 sequences, with about an eighth found just once. CDR1 and CDR2 (germline): MNHEY, SVGEGT. Trimming shortened V by 5 bases and J by 2 bases, and 15 bases separated the two germline ends. This CDR3 is built from 15 residues. Source material: PBMCs or a T cell subset sorted from them (not recorded which). This rearrangement joins TRBV6-2 or TRBV6-3 to TRBJ1-2; D call uncertain. This receptor was taken from a man aged 18 to 30 who had mild COVID-19 (a few samples of this study predate the infection). Cell type and time point are not known. CDR3 in amino acids: CASSHSPRSNYGYTF. DNA for the CDR3: TGTGCCAGCAGTCATTCGCCTCGGAGCAACTATGGCTACACCTTC.